This T cell receptor (beta chain) stems from a study of T cell responses to AZD1222 COVID-19 vaccine. Only in-frame clones appear in the TCRdb table, and some are missing; sequencing was by immunoSEQ multiplex PCR. The table shows some 150,000 clones, with around 84% occurring only once. V lost 2 bases to trimming and J lost 5 bases, with 10 bases between them. Germline values: CDR1 SGHRS, CDR2 YFSETQ. This CDR3 is built from 13 residues. The source material was peripheral blood, sampled 28 days after the second AZD1222 dose. The chain has TRBV5-1 and TRBJ2-5; tentatively, D is TRBD1 (6 bases). The clonotype was recovered from an adult who received the AZD1222 COVID-19 vaccine. Here the CDR3 DNA reads TGCGCCAGCAGCTTCAATCAGGGGGAGACCCAGTACTTC. Translation: CASSFNQGETQYF. Full variable domain (remainder filled in from reference TRBV5-1 and TRBJ2-5): KAGVTQTPRYLIKTRGQQVTLSCSPISGHRSVSWYQQTPGQGLQFLFEYFSETQRNKGNFPGRFSGRQFSNSRSEMNVSTLELGDSALYLCASSFNQGETQYFGPGTRLLVL.